The 20 T cell receptor beta chains below were found in one sample sequenced in a study of shared clonotypes between healthy human individuals. Measured with immunoSEQ multiplex PCR; TCRdb has only the in-frame clones, and not every one. The table lists about 2.4 million clones, over 85% of them singletons. The sample was naive CD4+ T cells from PBMCs. Subset here: CD45RA+ positively selected. These receptors were collected from a young man in good health. Some clones in this sample may be carry-over from other donors' samples.

Worth noting for this clone: This CDR3 is also generated by other DNA sequences in the sample. V and J are TRBV29-1 and TRBJ2-7; 9 nucleotides agree with TRBD1. This CDR3 region has 12 residues. In germline, CDR1 is SQVTM, CDR2 ANQGSEA. V gave up 6 bases and J gave up 1 base; unmatched junction bases: 1. The CDR3 protein is CSVGTGSYEQYF. For the CDR3, the DNA is TGCAGCGTGGGGACAGGGTCCTACGAGCAGTACTTC.

This chain uses TRBV30 with TRBJ2-5, with a possible D match to TRBD1 (6 bases). V was clipped by 4 bases and J by 5 bases, with 11 bases between them. This CDR3 has 12 amino acids. From germline, CDR1 is GTSNPN and CDR2 SVGIG (reference sequence). CDR3 in amino acids: CAWNRARETQYF. For the CDR3, the DNA is TGTGCCTGGAACAGGGCTCGGGAGACCCAGTACTTC. Using reference TRBV30 and TRBJ2-5 for the parts outside the CDR3, the full variable domain is SQTIHQWPATLVQPVGSPLSLECTVEGTSNPNLYWYRQAAGRGLQLLFYSVGIGQISSEVPQNLSASRPQDRQFILSSKKLLLSDSGFYLCAWNRARETQYFGPGTRLLVL.

The chain recombines TRBV6-1 with TRBJ2-2, with D hard to call. The CDR3 sequence is 14 residues long. Germline V gives CDR1 MNHNS, CDR2 SASEGT. Between the trimmed V and J ends, which lost 8 bases and 2 bases, there was a span of 12 bases. The CDR3 coding sequence is TGTGCCAGCGTCCGTGAACTAAACACCGGGGAGCTGTTTTTT. Protein product: CASVRELNTGELFF.

This chain's CDR3 is CASSKGLAGPGELFF. The DNA of the CDR3 is TGTGCCAGCAGCAAGGGACTAGCGGGCCCCGGGGAGCTGTTTTTT. V is TRBV5-4 and J is TRBJ2-2, with 12 positions matching TRBD2. There are 15 residues in the CDR3. The V gene's germline CDR1 is SGHNT and CDR2 YYREEE (reference sequence). V dropped 4 bases and J dropped 6; count of bases not matched to a gene: 4.

The V gene is TRBV10-2, the J gene TRBJ1-5; 9 bases map to TRBD1. Germline assignment: CDR1 WSHSY and CDR2 SAAADI. This CDR3 is 15 amino acids long. V trimming: 4 bases; J trimming: 5 bases; junction bases outside the gene matches: 6. The CDR3 sequence is CASSVTGGSDQPQHF. As DNA, the CDR3 is TGCGCCAGCAGTGTGACAGGGGGTTCAGATCAGCCCCAGCATTTT.

This chain connects TRBV4-2 to TRBJ2-5, with 8 bases identical to TRBD1. Looked up from germline, CDR1 is LGHNA and CDR2 is YNFKEQ. This CDR3 contains 16 residues. V lost 4 bases, J lost 4 bases, and 11 bases stayed unmatched. CDR3 residues: CASSPTGQVGRETQYF. DNA for the CDR3: TGTGCCAGCAGCCCAACGGGACAGGTGGGGCGAGAGACCCAGTACTTC.

In DNA form, the CDR3 reads TGTGCCAGCGGTATACTAGCGGGAGGGGAGTACGAGCAGTACTTC. This translates into CASGILAGGEYEQYF. The rearrangement uses TRBV25-1 and TRBJ2-7; 13 bases align to TRBD2. CDR1 is MGHDK and CDR2 is SYGVNS in the germline V gene. J gave up 4 bases and V 8 bases, and 8 bases lay outside the gene matches. This CDR3 is built from 15 residues.

The chain is built from TRBV27 and TRBJ1-5; D call uncertain. Germline CDR1 MNHEY, CDR2 SMNVEV (reference sequence). CDR3 length: 14 residues. Trimming took off 4 bases at V and 2 bases at J, with 9 bases between the two ends. CDR3 region: CASSYGQGNQPQHF. The CDR3 nucleotides read TGTGCCAGCAGTTATGGTCAAGGCAATCAGCCCCAGCATTTT.

The chain couples TRBV7-2 to TRBJ2-5; either TRBD1 or TRBD2 may fit D (5 bases each). This CDR3 is built from 12 residues. The V end lost 3 bases, the J end lost 11 bases, and 13 bases lay between the germline ends. The germline V gene has CDR1 SGHTA and CDR2 FQGNSA. CDR3 DNA: TGTGCCAGCAGCTTTGGCCTGGGGGAGCAGTACTTC. It translates to CASSFGLGEQYF. Using reference TRBV7-2 and TRBJ2-5 for the parts outside the CDR3, the full variable domain is GAGVSQSPSNKVTEKGKDVELRCDPISGHTALYWYRQSLGQGLEFLIYFQGNSAPDKSGLPSDRFSAERTGGSVSTLTIQRTQQEDSAVYLCASSFGLGEQYFGPGTRLLVL.

The CDR3 region is CASSEFGEGRFNEKLFF. CDR3 DNA sequence: TGTGCCAGCAGTGAGTTCGGCGAGGGCAGATTTAATGAAAAACTGTTTTTT. This chain uses TRBV6-1 with TRBJ1-4, with unresolved D. The CDR3 consists of 17 residues. Per the germline V gene, CDR1 is MNHNS and CDR2 is SASEGT. V shed 3 bases and J shed 4 bases, with 18 bases lying between them.

The V gene is TRBV6-1, the J gene TRBJ2-1; weak D call: TRBD2 (6 bases). The CDR3 is made up of 15 amino acids. The germline V and J ends were trimmed by 6 bases and 4 bases, with 16 bases remaining between them. The germline V gene encodes CDR1 MNHNS and CDR2 SASEGT. CDR3: CASRGGGGAYNEQFF. The CDR3, as DNA: TGTGCCAGCAGGGGGGGAGGCGGGGCTTACAATGAGCAGTTCTTC.

Only one count was recorded for this clone. Other DNA sequences in this sample translate to the same CDR3. The chain is built from TRBV5-1 and TRBJ1-2, with unresolved D. V was clipped by 0 bases and J by 4 bases, with 7 bases between them. The CDR3 consists of 13 residues. The V gene's germline CDR1 is SGHRS and CDR2 YFSETQ. CDR3 amino acids: CASSLDSSYGYTF. CDR3 nucleotides: TGCGCCAGCAGCTTGGACAGTAGCTATGGCTACACCTTC.

J is TRBJ2-7 and V is TRBV28, with a possible D match to TRBD2 (6 bases). This CDR3 spans 14 amino acids. Germline V gene sequence: CDR1 MDHEN, CDR2 SYDVKM. Trimming cost V 2 bases and J 2 bases, with 10 bases left between them. The DNA for the CDR3 is TGTGCCAGCAGTTTACGGGGGACGACCTACGAGCAGTACTTC. Amino acid sequence: CASSLRGTTYEQYF.

This chain links TRBV2 with TRBJ1-1; D gene uncertain. Trimming left V 5 bases short and J 3 bases short, with 13 bases between. The CDR3 spans 14 residues. Germline values: CDR1 SNHLY, CDR2 FYNNEI. DNA for the CDR3: TGTGCCAGCAGTATAGGCGTCACCTACACTGAAGCTTTCTTT. This translates into CASSIGVTYTEAFF. Filled out from reference TRBV2 and TRBJ1-1, the complete variable domain reads EPEVTQTPSHQVTQMGQEVILRCVPISNHLYFYWYRQILGQKVEFLVSFYNNEISEKSEIFDDQFSVERPDGSNFTLKIRSTKLEDSAMYFCASSIGVTYTEAFFGQGTRLTVV.

The chain joins TRBV28 to TRBJ1-2; a possible D gene is TRBD1 (5 bases). The CDR3 covers 14 residues. The germline CDR1 and CDR2 sequences are MDHEN and SYDVKM. V gave up 4 bases and J gave up 3 bases, with 12 bases separating them. In DNA form, the CDR3 reads TGTGCCAGCAGTTCTGGGGGACGGTACTATGGCTACACCTTC. Encoded protein: CASSSGGRYYGYTF.

The chain carries TRBV6-6 and TRBJ2-1, with 8 bases aligning to TRBD2. The CDR3 consists of 16 residues. Germline CDR1 MNHNY, CDR2 SVGAGI (reference sequence). Trimming removed 1 base from V and 2 bases from J; junction bases left unmatched: 4. CDR3 in DNA: TGTGCCAGCAGTTACTTCGCGGGAGGACCCTACAATGAGCAGTTCTTC. Amino acids: CASSYFAGGPYNEQFF.

This chain uses TRBV27 with TRBJ1-2, with D unresolved. Trimming took off 4 bases at V and 4 bases at J, with 4 bases between the two ends. Per the germline V gene, CDR1 is MNHEY and CDR2 is SMNVEV (reference sequence). This CDR3 region has 11 residues. CDR3 coding DNA: TGTGCCAGCAGTTCCTTCTATGGCTACACCTTC. This gives the protein CASSSFYGYTF.

The chain links TRBV9 to TRBJ2-1; D possibly corresponds to TRBD1 (6 bases). V was shortened by 3 bases and J by 3 bases, with 13 bases between the two germline ends. From germline, CDR1 is SGDLS and CDR2 YYNGEE. This CDR3 comprises 15 residues. The CDR3 region is CASSARGGYYNEQFF. As DNA, the CDR3 is TGTGCCAGCAGCGCCAGGGGCGGATACTACAATGAGCAGTTCTTC.

This sequence joins TRBV5-1 and TRBJ2-4; no firm D call. The CDR3 has 13 amino acids. CDR1 is SGHRS, CDR2 YFSETQ, per germline. The V and J ends lost 2 bases and 8 bases respectively, with 11 bases between them. CDR3 sequence reads: CASSFVPSDIQYF. CDR3 coding DNA: TGCGCCAGCAGCTTTGTGCCCTCGGACATTCAGTACTTC.

The J gene is TRBJ2-1, the V gene TRBV15; the match to TRBD2 covers 14 bases. CDR1 LNHNV and CDR2 YYDKDF come from the germline V gene (reference sequence). Trimming took 0 bases from V and 9 from J; bases not matched to a gene: 4. The length of the CDR3 is 16 residues. The CDR3 DNA sequence: TGTGCCACCAGCAGAGATCGACTAGCGGGAGGGCTTGAGCAGTTCTTC. Its translation is CATSRDRLAGGLEQFF.